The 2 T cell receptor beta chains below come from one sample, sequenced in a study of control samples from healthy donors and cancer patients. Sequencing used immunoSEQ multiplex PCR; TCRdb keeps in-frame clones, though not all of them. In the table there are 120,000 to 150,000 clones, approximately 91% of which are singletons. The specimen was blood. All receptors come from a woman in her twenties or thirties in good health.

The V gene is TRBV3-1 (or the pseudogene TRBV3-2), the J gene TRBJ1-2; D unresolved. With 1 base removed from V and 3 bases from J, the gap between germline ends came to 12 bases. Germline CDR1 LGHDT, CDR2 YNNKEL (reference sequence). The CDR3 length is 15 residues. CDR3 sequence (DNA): TGTGCCAGCAGCCAAGGTGGGAGAACCTACTATGGCTACACCTTC. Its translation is CASSQGGRTYYGYTF.

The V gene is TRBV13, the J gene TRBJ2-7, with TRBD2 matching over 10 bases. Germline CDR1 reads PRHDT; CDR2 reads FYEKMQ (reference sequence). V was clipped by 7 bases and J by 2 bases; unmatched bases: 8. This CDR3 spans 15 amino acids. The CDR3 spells CASTLSGLAAYEQYF. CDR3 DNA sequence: TGTGCCAGCACCCTATCTGGACTAGCGGCCTACGAGCAGTACTTC. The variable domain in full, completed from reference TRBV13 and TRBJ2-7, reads AAGVIQSPRHLIKEKRETATLKCYPIPRHDTVYWYQQGPGQDPQFLISFYEKMQSDKGSIPDRFSAQQFSDYHSELNMSSLELGDSALYFCASTLSGLAAYEQYFGPGTRLTVT.